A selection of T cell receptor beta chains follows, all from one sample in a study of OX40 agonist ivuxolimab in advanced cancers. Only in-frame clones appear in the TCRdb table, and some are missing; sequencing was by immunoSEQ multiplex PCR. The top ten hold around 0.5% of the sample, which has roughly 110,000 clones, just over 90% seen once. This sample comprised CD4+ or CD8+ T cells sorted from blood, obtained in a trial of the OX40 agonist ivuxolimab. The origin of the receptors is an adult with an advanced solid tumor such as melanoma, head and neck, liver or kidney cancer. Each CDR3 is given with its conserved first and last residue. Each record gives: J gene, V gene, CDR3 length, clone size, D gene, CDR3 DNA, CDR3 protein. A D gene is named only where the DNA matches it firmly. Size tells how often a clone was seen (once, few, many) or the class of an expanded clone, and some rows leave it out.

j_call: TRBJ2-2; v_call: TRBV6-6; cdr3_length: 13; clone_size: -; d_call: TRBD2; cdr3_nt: TGTGCCAGCATTTTAGCGGGCACCGGGGAGCTGTTTTTT; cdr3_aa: CASILAGTGELFF
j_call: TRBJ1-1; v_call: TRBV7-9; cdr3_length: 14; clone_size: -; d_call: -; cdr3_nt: TGTGCCAGCGGTGAACAGGGAGAAGGCACTGAAGCTTTCTTT; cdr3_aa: CASGEQGEGTEAFF
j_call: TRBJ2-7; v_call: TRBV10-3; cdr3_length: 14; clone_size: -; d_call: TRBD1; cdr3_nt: TGTGCCATCAGCCCCACCATGGACAGGCGCGAGCAGTACTTC; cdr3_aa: CAISPTMDRREQYF
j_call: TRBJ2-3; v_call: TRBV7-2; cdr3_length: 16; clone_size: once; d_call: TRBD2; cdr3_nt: TGTGCCAGCAGTTGGACTAGCGGGGGAGTTTGGGATACGCAGTATTTT; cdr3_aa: CASSWTSGGVWDTQYF
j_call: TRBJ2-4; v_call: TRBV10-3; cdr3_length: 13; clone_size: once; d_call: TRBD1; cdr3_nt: TGTGCCATCCTGGACAGGGCTAAAAACATTCAGTACTTC; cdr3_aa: CAILDRAKNIQYF
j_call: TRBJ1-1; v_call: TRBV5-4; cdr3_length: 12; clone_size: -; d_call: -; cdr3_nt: TGTGCCAGCAGCTGGTCCAACACTGAAGCTTTCTTT; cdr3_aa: CASSWSNTEAFF
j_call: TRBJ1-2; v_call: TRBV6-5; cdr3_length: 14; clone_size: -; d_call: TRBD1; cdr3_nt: TGTGCCAGCAGTTACGTCGGACAGGACTATGGCTACACCTTC; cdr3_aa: CASSYVGQDYGYTF
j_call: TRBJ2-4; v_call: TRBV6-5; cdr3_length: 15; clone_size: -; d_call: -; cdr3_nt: TGTGCCAGCAGTTACTCGGAGAGGGGCTTCAACATTCAGTACTTC; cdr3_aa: CASSYSERGFNIQYF
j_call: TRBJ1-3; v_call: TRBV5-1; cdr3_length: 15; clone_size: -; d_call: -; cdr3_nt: TGCGCCAGCAGCTCAGGGGAAAGGGCTGGAAACACCATATATTTT; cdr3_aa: CASSSGERAGNTIYF
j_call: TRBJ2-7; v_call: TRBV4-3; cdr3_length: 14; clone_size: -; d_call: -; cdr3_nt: TGCGCCAGCAGCCAAGCGGTGCAATCCTACGAGCAGTACTTC; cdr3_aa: CASSQAVQSYEQYF
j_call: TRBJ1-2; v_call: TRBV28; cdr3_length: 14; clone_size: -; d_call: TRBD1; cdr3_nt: TGTGCCAGCAGTTTATCCAGGGGGTTCTATGGCTACACCTTC; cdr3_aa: CASSLSRGFYGYTF
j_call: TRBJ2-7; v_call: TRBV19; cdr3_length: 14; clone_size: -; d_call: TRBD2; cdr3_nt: TGTGCCAGTAGTCCCGGCGGGGGACCCTACGAGCAGTACTTC; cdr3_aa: CASSPGGGPYEQYF
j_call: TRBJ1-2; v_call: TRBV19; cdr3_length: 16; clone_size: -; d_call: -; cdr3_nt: TGTGCCAGTAGTATTTGTCAGACCTGGTGGGTCTATGGCTACACCTTC; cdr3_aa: CASSICQTWWVYGYTF
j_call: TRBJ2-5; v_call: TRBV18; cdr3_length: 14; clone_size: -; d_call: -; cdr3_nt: TGTGCCAGCTCACCACGCGGGACGATGGAGACCCAGTACTTC; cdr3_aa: CASSPRGTMETQYF
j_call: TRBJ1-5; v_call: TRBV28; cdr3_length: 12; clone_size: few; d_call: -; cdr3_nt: TGTGCCAGCAGGAGTAGCAATCAGCCCCAGCATTTT; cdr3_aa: CASRSSNQPQHF
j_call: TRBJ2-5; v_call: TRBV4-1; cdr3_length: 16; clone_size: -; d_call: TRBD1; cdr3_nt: TGCGCCAGCAGCCCAACCGGGACAGGGGCGGGAGAGACCCAGTACTTC; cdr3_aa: CASSPTGTGAGETQYF
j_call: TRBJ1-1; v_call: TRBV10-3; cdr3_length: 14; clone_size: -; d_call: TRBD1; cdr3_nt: TGTGCCATCAGTGACCGGGACAGGGACACTGAAGCTTTCTTT; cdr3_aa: CAISDRDRDTEAFF
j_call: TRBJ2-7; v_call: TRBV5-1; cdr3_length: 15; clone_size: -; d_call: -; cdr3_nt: TGCGCCAGCAGCTTGAGGGAGCCCCTGGGCTACGAGCAGTACTTC; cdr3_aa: CASSLREPLGYEQYF
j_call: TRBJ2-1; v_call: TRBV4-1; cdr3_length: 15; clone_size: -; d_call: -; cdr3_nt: TGCGCCAGCAGCCAGGGTAGGGGTATCAACAATGAGCAGTTCTTC; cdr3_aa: CASSQGRGINNEQFF
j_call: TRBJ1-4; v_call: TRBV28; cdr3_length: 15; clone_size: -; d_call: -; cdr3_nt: TGTGCCAGCGCTGGACATCCTCAACTTAATGAAAAACTGTTTTTT; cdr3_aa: CASAGHPQLNEKLFF
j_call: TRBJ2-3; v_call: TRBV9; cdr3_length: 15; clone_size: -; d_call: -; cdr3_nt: TGTGCCAGCAGCGTAGCTTCGCAGGGGACAGATACGCAGTATTTT; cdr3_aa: CASSVASQGTDTQYF
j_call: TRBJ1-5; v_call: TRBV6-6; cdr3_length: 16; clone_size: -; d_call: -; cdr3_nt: TGTGCCAGCAGTCGTGAAAGACAGAATAGCAATCAGCCCCAGCATTTT; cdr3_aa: CASSRERQNSNQPQHF
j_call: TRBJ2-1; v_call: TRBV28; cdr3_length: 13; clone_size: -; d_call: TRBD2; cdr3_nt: TGTGCCAGCCTAGCGGGGGGCTACAATGAGCAGTTCTTC; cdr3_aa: CASLAGGYNEQFF
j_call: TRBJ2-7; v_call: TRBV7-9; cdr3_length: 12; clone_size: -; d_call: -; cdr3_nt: TGTGCCAGCAGCTCCGTAGACAGGCCGCAGTACTTC; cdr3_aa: CASSSVDRPQYF
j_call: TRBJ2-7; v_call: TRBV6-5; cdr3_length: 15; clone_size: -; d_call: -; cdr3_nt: TGTGCCAGCAGTTACTCCGCAGGTAGCTCCTACGAGCAGTACTTC; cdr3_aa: CASSYSAGSSYEQYF
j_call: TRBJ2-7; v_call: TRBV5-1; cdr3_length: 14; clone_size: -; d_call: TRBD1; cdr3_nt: TGCGCCAGTGCCCCGAGACAGGGGGCCTACGAGCAGTACTTC; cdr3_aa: CASAPRQGAYEQYF
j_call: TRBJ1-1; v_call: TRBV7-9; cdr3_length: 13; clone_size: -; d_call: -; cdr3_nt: TGTGCCAGCAGCAAACAGGAAAACACTGAAGCTTTCTTT; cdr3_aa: CASSKQENTEAFF
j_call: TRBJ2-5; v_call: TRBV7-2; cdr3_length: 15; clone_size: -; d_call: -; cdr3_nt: TGTGCCAGCAGCTCGCCCCTCGGACGGCAAGAGACCCAGTACTTC; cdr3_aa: CASSSPLGRQETQYF
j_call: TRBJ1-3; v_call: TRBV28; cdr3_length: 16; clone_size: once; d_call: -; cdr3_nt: TGTGCCAGCAGTCCAGGGACGGCTAGCGCAAGATCCACCATATATTTT; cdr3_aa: CASSPGTASARSTIYF
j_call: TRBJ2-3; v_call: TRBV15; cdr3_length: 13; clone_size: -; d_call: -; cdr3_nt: TGTGCCACCAGCAGAGTAATAGGATCTGTTGAGTATTTT; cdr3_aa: CATSRVIGSVEYF
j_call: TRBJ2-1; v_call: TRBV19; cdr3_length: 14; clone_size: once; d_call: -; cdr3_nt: TGTGCCAGTAGTACGGCGGACTCCAACAATGAGCAGTTCTTC; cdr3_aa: CASSTADSNNEQFF
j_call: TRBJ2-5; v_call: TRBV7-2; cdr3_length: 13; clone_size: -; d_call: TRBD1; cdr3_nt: TGTGCCAGCAGCCGGGACAGGGCGGAGACCCAGTACTTC; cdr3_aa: CASSRDRAETQYF